These T cell receptor beta chains were read from a single sample in a study of blood T cell repertoires in COVID-19. This table comes from immunoSEQ multiplex PCR, and its TCRdb copy is limited to in-frame clones, with some not included. Altogether 80,000 to 100,000 clones are present, around nine tenths being singletons, with the ten largest covering about 4%. The sample comprised peripheral blood. These TCRs come from a human donor with COVID-19, enrolled during active disease. The donor label of this sample is uncertain. Each CDR3 is given with its conserved first and last residue. The D gene is left open where the match is weak. The listing skips clone size in some rows; elsewhere it reads once, few, many or a size class.

clone_size j_call v_call d_call cdr3_aa cdr3_nt
. TRBJ1-2 TRBV3-1/TRBV3-2 TRBD1 CASSRLDRGGYTF TGTGCCAGCAGCCGCCTGGACAGGGGTGGCTACACCTTC
. TRBJ1-2 TRBV19 . CASRKPTVNYGYTF TGTGCCAGTAGGAAGCCGACAGTTAACTATGGCTACACCTTC
. TRBJ1-1 TRBV10-3 . CATGQTNTEAFF TGTGCCACCGGACAGACGAACACTGAAGCTTTCTTT
. TRBJ1-2 TRBV5-1 TRBD1 CASSLQGAGDGYTF TGCGCCAGCAGCTTGCAGGGGGCGGGAGATGGCTACACCTTC
. TRBJ1-3 TRBV9 . CASSVEGDSGNTIYF TGTGCCAGCAGCGTAGAGGGGGACTCTGGAAACACCATATATTTT
. TRBJ1-4 TRBV27 . CASSSVTASTNEKLFF TGTGCCAGCAGTTCGGTTACAGCTTCAACTAATGAAAAACTGTTTTTT
once TRBJ1-4 TRBV10-2 TRBD1 CASSPDRGRDEKLFF TGCGCCAGCAGTCCTGACAGGGGGCGCGATGAAAAACTGTTTTTT
. TRBJ1-1 TRBV4-2 . CASSQVSGGRAETEAFF TGTGCCAGCAGCCAAGTTTCCGGGGGGCGGGCTGAGACTGAAGCTTTCTTT
. TRBJ1-1 TRBV27 TRBD1 CASRPPRQGGGDTEAFF TGTGCCAGCAGACCCCCTCGACAGGGCGGAGGCGACACTGAAGCTTTCTTT
. TRBJ2-3 TRBV18 TRBD2 CASSPSSGGTTDTQYF TGTGCCAGCTCACCTTCCAGCGGGGGCACCACAGATACGCAGTATTTT
. TRBJ1-2 TRBV24-1 TRBD1 CATSDQEGGQGAYGYTF TGTGCCACCAGTGACCAGGAGGGTGGACAGGGGGCCTATGGCTACACCTTC